What follows is one T cell receptor (beta chain) and its context. Antigen unknown. Template material for amplifying TCR beta CDR3 regions consisted of RNA transcripts. A first-round RT-PCR of the TCR CDR3 used the HTBI primer set. MiXCR, run by TCRdb on the multiplex PCR reads, gives a single entry per CDR3 protein. Here the sample spans 400,000 to 500,000 distinct CDR3 sequences, about 15% being singletons. This record belongs to a study of T cells in Graves' hyperthyroidism and ophthalmopathy. Points from the study as a whole: Model-based prediction identified ophthalmopathy a median approximately 6 months prior to its onset. Ophthalmopathy cases were set apart from stable hyperthyroidism by a 13 V-J model.

This CDR3 is 15 amino acids long. V dropped 0 bases and J dropped 3 bases, with 10 bases sitting between them. Germline V gene data show CDR1 as SGHDT and CDR2 as YYEEEE. The sequenced material came from blood. The TCR comes from a man aged 18 to 30 with Graves' ophthalmopathy. The chain recombines TRBV5-6 with TRBJ2-1; D possibly uses TRBD1 or TRBD2 (5 bases each). The DNA for the CDR3 is TGTGCCAGCAGCTTGGGGTGGGGGAACTACAATGAGCAGTTCTTC. Translated, it gives CASSLGWGNYNEQFF.